The 6 T cell receptor beta chains reported below all come from one sample, sequenced in a study of CD8 T cells in ankylosing spondylitis. In TCRdb, the 5' RACE reads were re-called with MiXCR into one record per CDR3 protein. The sample lists about 150,000 distinct CDR3 sequences, around 32% occurring once. The sequencing sample was made of synovial fluid, either unsorted or a sorted T cell fraction (not recorded which). These receptor sequences come from a male donor with ankylosing spondylitis.

The J gene is TRBJ2-7, the V gene TRBV7-8; D tentatively reads TRBD1 or TRBD2 (5 bases each). V gave up 5 bases and J gave up 2 bases, with 16 bases separating them. Germline V gene data show CDR1 as SGHVS and CDR2 as FQNEAQ. CDR3 length: 15 residues. The DNA for the CDR3 is TGTGCCAGCAGCACATCGACCGGGACGGCCTACGAGCAGTACTTC. As protein: CASSTSTGTAYEQYF.

The chain employs TRBV12-3 or TRBV12-4 and TRBJ2-5, with 11 bases fitting TRBD2. This CDR3 is 16 amino acids long. V dropped 4 bases and J dropped 2; count of bases not matched to a gene: 6. Here the CDR3 reads CASSYTSGRRQETQYF. CDR3 bases: TGTGCCAGCAGTTATACTAGCGGGAGACGGCAAGAGACCCAGTACTTC.

This clonotype was seen more than once but under ten times. The rearrangement uses TRBV12-3 or TRBV12-4 and TRBJ2-7; 12 bases map to TRBD2. CDR3 length: 15 amino acids. The junction had 10 bases not matched to a gene; V was cut back by 6 bases and J by 7 bases. The CDR3 here is CASSLGLAGLGEQYF. DNA for the CDR3: TGTGCCAGCAGCCTCGGACTAGCGGGGTTGGGGGAGCAGTACTTC.

This clonotype was detected a few times. The chain joins TRBV15 to TRBJ2-4; possible D gene TRBD1, 6 bases. V was pared by 4 bases and J by 0 bases, with 16 bases between. CDR1 is LNHNV, CDR2 YYDKDF, per germline (reference sequence). CDR3 length: 17 residues. In DNA, the CDR3 is TGTGCCACCAGCATCCCGGGACAAACTCTAGCCAAAAACATTCAGTACTTC. Translated, it gives CATSIPGQTLAKNIQYF.

This clonotype appeared once. J is TRBJ2-1 and V is TRBV20-1; 12 positions match TRBD2. V was pared by 6 bases and J by 7 bases, with 7 bases of the junction left unmatched. Germline values: CDR1 DFQATT, CDR2 SNEGSKA (reference sequence). CDR3 length equals 14 residues. The DNA for the CDR3 is TGCAGTGCCGGACTAGCGGGATTGAATAATGAGCAGTTCTTC. It yields the protein CSAGLAGLNNEQFF.

Here the CDR3 DNA reads TGTGCCAGCAGTCCCCCTTTCTCGCAAGCGGGGGCCTACAATGAGCAGTTCTTC. It is translated as CASSPPFSQAGAYNEQFF. The chain carries TRBV6-2 or TRBV6-3 and TRBJ2-1; TRBD2 matches 8 bases. Trimming removed 5 bases from V and 2 bases from J; junction bases left unmatched: 14. The CDR3 sequence is 18 residues long. CDR1 is MNHEY, CDR2 SVGEGT, per germline.